Shown below are 22 T cell receptor beta chains from a single sample sequenced in a study of response to subunit inactivated influenza vaccine. TCRdb itself ran the RT-PCR reads through MiXCR, one entry per CDR3 protein. The data show over 650,000 distinct CDR3 sequences, 15% to 20% seen once. The specimen was PBMCs from blood, collected 4 to 6 days after vaccination. Receptors were obtained from a man aged 50-59 years who received an inactivated influenza vaccine.

V usage is TRBV4-3 and J usage is TRBJ1-2, with D hard to call. CDR3 length equals 16 residues. Germline-derived CDR1 and CDR2 are LGHNA and YSLEER. Trimming removed 0 bases at V and 0 bases at J, with 11 bases between. This CDR3 is CASSQDRVGTNYGYTF. Here the CDR3 DNA reads TGCGCCAGCAGCCAAGATCGGGTAGGGACTAACTATGGCTACACCTTC.

This clonotype was detected many times. CDR3 DNA: TGCAGCGTTGAAGATATGACGATCTCTGGGGCCAACGTCCTGACTTTC. Its protein is CSVEDMTISGANVLTF. The J gene is TRBJ2-6, the V gene TRBV29-1; D is uncertain. This CDR3 region has 16 residues. The V end lost 0 bases, the J end lost 0 bases, and 9 bases lay between the germline ends. CDR1 is SQVTM and CDR2 is ANQGSEA in the germline V gene.

This clonotype appeared a few times. The chain joins TRBV9 to TRBJ1-3; no definite D call. From germline, CDR1 is SGDLS and CDR2 YYNGEE. The CDR3 length is 15 residues. Deletions cut 4 bases from V and 0 bases from J, with 11 bases between. The CDR3, as DNA: TGTGCCAGCAGCTTCCGTCTCGGCTCTGGAAACACCATATATTTT. Translation gives CASSFRLGSGNTIYF.

This clonotype was counted between two and nine times. The chain links TRBV29-1 to TRBJ1-1, with D perhaps matching TRBD1 (5 bases). The CDR3 is 13 amino acids. Between the trimmed V and J ends, which lost 5 bases and 0 bases, there was a span of 10 bases. Germline V gives CDR1 SQVTM, CDR2 ANQGSEA. CDR3 sequence reads: CSVRGEMNTEAFF. For the CDR3, the DNA is TGCAGCGTTCGAGGGGAGATGAACACTGAAGCTTTCTTT.

V gene TRBV20-1 combines with J gene TRBJ2-1; TRBD2 agrees at 9 bases. This CDR3 contains 14 residues. Germline loops: CDR1 DFQATT, CDR2 SNEGSKA (reference sequence). V dropped 3 bases and J dropped 6; count of bases not matched to a gene: 6. The CDR3 DNA sequence: TGCAGTGCTAGGGGGCGGGAGGGCCCCAATGAGCAGTTCTTC. Its translation: CSARGREGPNEQFF.

The J gene is TRBJ2-1, the V gene TRBV18; D unresolved. The CDR3 length is 13 residues. Germline V gene sequence: CDR1 KGHSH, CDR2 LQKENI. V was shortened by 3 bases and J by 6 bases, with 9 bases between the two germline ends. The CDR3 sequence is CASSPPASNEQFF. The CDR3 DNA follows: TGTGCCAGCTCACCGCCAGCCTCCAATGAGCAGTTCTTC.

V is TRBV5-1 and J is TRBJ2-2, with a tentative D call TRBD2 (5 bases). CDR1 and CDR2 (germline): SGHRS, YFSETQ. The CDR3 sequence is 17 residues long. V lost 4 bases to trimming and J lost 6 bases, with 22 bases between them. CDR3 protein: CASSGGVQTQRAGELFF. The DNA for the CDR3 is TGCGCCAGCAGCGGAGGTGTACAAACTCAACGGGCCGGGGAGCTGTTTTTT.

The table lists this clonotype with many counts. V usage is TRBV5-1 and J usage is TRBJ2-3, with 10 bases lining up with TRBD2. The J segment lost 2 bases and the V segment lost 1 base, leaving 1 base of the junction unmatched. CDR3 length: 15 residues. CDR1 and CDR2 (germline): SGHRS, YFSETQ. The CDR3, as DNA: TGCGCCAGCAGCTTGAGCGGGAGGGACACAGATACGCAGTATTTT. Amino acids: CASSLSGRDTDTQYF.

The genes are TRBV6-5 and TRBJ1-2; 7 nucleotides match TRBD1. Germline CDR1 is MNHEY and CDR2 is SVGAGI. The CDR3 extends over 15 amino acids. V trimming: 4 bases; J trimming: 5 bases; junction bases outside the gene matches: 10. The CDR3 DNA reads TGTGCCAGCAGTTCGATCACCTGGGACAGTTATGGCTACACCTTC. It yields the protein CASSSITWDSYGYTF.

The chain recombines TRBV5-1 with TRBJ2-7, with D possibly called TRBD1 or TRBD2 (6 bases each). V was shortened by 5 bases and J by 7 bases, with 16 bases between the two germline ends. Germline values: CDR1 SGHRS, CDR2 YFSETQ. The CDR3 length is 13 residues. The CDR3 nucleotides are TGCGCCAGCAGGCGGGACACGAGTGGGGAGCAGTACTTC. Translation: CASRRDTSGEQYF.

This clonotype was seen a few times. This chain uses TRBV9 with TRBJ2-1; D tentatively reads TRBD1 or TRBD2 (5 bases each). The CDR3 covers 15 residues. Trimming removed 4 bases from V and 6 bases from J, with 17 bases in between. From germline, CDR1 is SGDLS and CDR2 YYNGEE. The CDR3 sequence: CASSPRDGRFNEQFF. The CDR3 region has the DNA TGTGCCAGCAGCCCCCGGGACGGACGGTTCAATGAGCAGTTCTTC.

In its sample, this clonotype was seen a few times. J is TRBJ2-2 and V is TRBV20-1; D may be TRBD1 (6 bases). The CDR3 sequence is 17 residues long. V was pared by 0 bases and J by 0 bases, with 14 bases between. The germline V gene has CDR1 DFQATT and CDR2 SNEGSKA (reference sequence). The chain's CDR3 is CSARDNINRANTGELFF. In nucleotides, the CDR3 is TGCAGTGCTAGAGATAATATAAACAGGGCGAACACCGGGGAGCTGTTTTTT.

The CDR3 nucleotides are TGCGCCAGCAGCCAAGGATGGGGACAAGGATACAATGAGCAGTTCTTC. This codes for CASSQGWGQGYNEQFF. The V and J genes are TRBV4-3 and TRBJ2-1; perhaps TRBD1 as D (6 bases). V lost 1 base and J lost 4, with 14 bases in between. Germline V gives CDR1 LGHNA, CDR2 YSLEER. The CDR3 is 16 amino acids.

This rearrangement joins TRBV5-1 to TRBJ2-2; the match to TRBD2 covers 7 bases. There are 15 residues in the CDR3. With 5 bases clipped from V and 0 bases from J, the junction kept 4 bases outside the gene matches. Germline V gives CDR1 SGHRS, CDR2 YFSETQ. The CDR3 DNA reads TGCGCCAGCAGACGCAGCGGGGCGAACACCGGGGAGCTGTTTTTT. This codes for CASRRSGANTGELFF.

This chain connects TRBV11-2 to TRBJ2-5, with 12 bases aligning to TRBD2. This CDR3 is built from 17 residues. CDR1 and CDR2 from the germline V gene are SGHAT and FQNNGV. The J segment lost 4 bases and the V segment lost 0 bases, leaving 6 bases of the junction unmatched. CDR3 DNA sequence: TGTGCCAGCAGCTTAGAGCTGCTAGCGGGAGGGGCAGAGACCCAGTACTTC. Its protein product is CASSLELLAGGAETQYF.

The chain has TRBV7-2 and TRBJ2-7, with 7 bases identical to TRBD2. CDR1 and CDR2 (germline): SGHTA, FQGNSA. The V and J ends lost 4 bases and 5 bases, in that order; junction bases with no gene match: 8. This CDR3 comprises 14 residues. The CDR3 region is CASSSQSGMHEQYF. The CDR3 region has the DNA TGTGCCAGCAGCTCCCAAAGCGGGATGCACGAGCAGTACTTC.

In this sample, this clonotype turned up a few times. J is TRBJ2-1 and V is TRBV6-2 or TRBV6-3; D possibly corresponds to TRBD2 (6 bases). CDR3 size: 15 residues. Germline V gene data show CDR1 as MNHEY and CDR2 as SVGEGT. Trimming shortened V by 6 bases and J by 2 bases, and 14 bases separated the two germline ends. The CDR3, as DNA: TGTGCCAGCAGCCGTACTAGCCCGACCTACAATGAGCAGTTCTTC. Translated, it gives CASSRTSPTYNEQFF.

This clonotype was observed once. The chain employs TRBV11-1 and TRBJ2-3; 8 bases match TRBD2. The ends lost 1 base at V and 4 bases at J; junction bases unmatched: 13. There are 18 residues in the CDR3. Germline lookup yields CDR1 SGHAT and CDR2 FQDESV (reference sequence). CDR3 amino acids: CASSLGPASGLGADTQYF. The CDR3 bases are TGTGCCAGCAGCTTAGGTCCGGCTAGCGGGTTAGGGGCAGATACGCAGTATTTT.

This sequence joins TRBV11-2 and TRBJ2-5; D may be TRBD1 or TRBD2 (5 bases each). The V gene lost 0 bases and the J gene lost 1 base, with 15 bases spanning the gap. Germline CDR1 is SGHAT and CDR2 is FQNNGV. CDR3 size: 17 residues. The CDR3 DNA sequence: TGTGCCAGCAGCTTAGATCGGGGCAGCATAGTCCAAGAGACCCAGTACTTC. Translation: CASSLDRGSIVQETQYF.

This clonotype has more than one count but fewer than ten. The chain uses TRBV7-2 and TRBJ2-5; D is undetermined. The CDR3 consists of 12 residues. The ends were cut back, 3 bases at V and 7 bases at J, with 9 bases in the middle. Germline lookup yields CDR1 SGHTA and CDR2 FQGNSA. The CDR3 DNA reads as TGTGCCAGCAGCTTCTACAGTCCGACCCAGTACTTC. Protein product: CASSFYSPTQYF.

This clonotype came up a few times. The chain employs TRBV29-1 and TRBJ2-7; a weak D match, TRBD2 (6 bases). V was shortened by 7 bases and J by 6 bases, with 16 bases between the two germline ends. This CDR3 comprises 12 residues. Germline lookup yields CDR1 SQVTM and CDR2 ANQGSEA. The CDR3 reads CSASGSPGEQYF. Here the CDR3 DNA reads TGCAGCGCCTCCGGGAGCCCCGGCGAGCAGTACTTC.

The rearrangement links TRBV7-2 to TRBJ2-1; the D gene is possibly TRBD2 (5 bases). V was pared by 4 bases and J by 1 base, with 11 bases between. The CDR3 totals 15 residues. CDR1 is SGHTA, CDR2 FQGNSA, per germline. The CDR3 DNA reads TGTGCCAGCAGCTATTTTCGCGGGTCCTACAATGAGCAGTTCTTC. It yields the protein CASSYFRGSYNEQFF.